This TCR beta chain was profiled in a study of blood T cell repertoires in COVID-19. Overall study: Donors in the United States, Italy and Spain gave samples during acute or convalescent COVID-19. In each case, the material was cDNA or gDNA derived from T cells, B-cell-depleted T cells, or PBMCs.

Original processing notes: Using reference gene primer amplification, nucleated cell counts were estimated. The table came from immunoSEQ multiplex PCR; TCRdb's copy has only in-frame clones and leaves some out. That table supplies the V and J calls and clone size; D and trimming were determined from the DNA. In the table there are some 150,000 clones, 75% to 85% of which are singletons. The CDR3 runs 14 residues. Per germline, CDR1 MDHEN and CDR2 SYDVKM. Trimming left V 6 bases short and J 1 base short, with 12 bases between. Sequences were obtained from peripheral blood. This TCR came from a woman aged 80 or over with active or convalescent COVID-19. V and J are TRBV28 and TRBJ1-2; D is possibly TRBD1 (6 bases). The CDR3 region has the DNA TGTGCCAGCAGCCTCGGACAGTTTAACTATGGCTACACCTTC. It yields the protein CASSLGQFNYGYTF.